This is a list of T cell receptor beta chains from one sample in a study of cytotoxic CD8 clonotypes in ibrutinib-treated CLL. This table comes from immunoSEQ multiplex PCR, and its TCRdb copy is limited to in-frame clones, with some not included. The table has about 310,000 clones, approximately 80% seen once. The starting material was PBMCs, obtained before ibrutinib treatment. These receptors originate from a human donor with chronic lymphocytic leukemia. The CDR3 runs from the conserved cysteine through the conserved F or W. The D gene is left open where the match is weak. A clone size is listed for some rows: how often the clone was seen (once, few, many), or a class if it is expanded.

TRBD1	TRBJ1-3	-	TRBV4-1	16	CASSQVGTGAGNTIYF	TGCGCCAGCAGCCAAGTGGGAACAGGGGCTGGAAACACCATATATTTT
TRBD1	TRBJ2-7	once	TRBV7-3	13	CASSKRQGDEQYF	TGTGCCAGCAGCAAGCGACAGGGAGACGAGCAGTACTTC
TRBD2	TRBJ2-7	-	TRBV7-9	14	CASSLAGLAGEQYF	TGTGCCAGCAGCTTAGCGGGTCTAGCGGGAGAGCAGTACTTC
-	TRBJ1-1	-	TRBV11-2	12	CASSLANTEAFF	TGTGCCAGCAGCTTAGCAAACACTGAAGCTTTCTTT
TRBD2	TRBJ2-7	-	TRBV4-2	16	CASSQESLAGTYEQYF	TGTGCCAGCAGCCAAGAGAGTCTAGCGGGAACCTACGAGCAGTACTTC
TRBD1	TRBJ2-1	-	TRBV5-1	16	CASSPRGRQTYNEQFF	TGCGCCAGCAGCCCAAGGGGGCGGCAAACCTACAATGAGCAGTTCTTC
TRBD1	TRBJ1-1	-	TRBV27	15	CASSPDRGLNTEAFF	TGTGCCAGCAGTCCCGACAGGGGTCTGAACACTGAAGCTTTCTTT
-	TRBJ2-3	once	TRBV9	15	CASSVVAWGVDTQYF	TGTGCCAGCAGCGTAGTTGCGTGGGGGGTAGATACGCAGTATTTT
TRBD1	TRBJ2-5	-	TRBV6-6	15	CASSWDRYLRETQYF	TGTGCCAGCAGTTGGGACAGGTACTTACGTGAGACCCAGTACTTC
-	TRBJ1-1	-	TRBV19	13	CASSPRGGGEAFF	TGTGCCAGTAGTCCCCGGGGGGGTGGTGAAGCTTTCTTT
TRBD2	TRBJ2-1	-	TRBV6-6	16	CASSYGGLAEYNEQFF	TGTGCCAGCAGCTACGGGGGACTAGCGGAGTACAATGAGCAGTTCTTC
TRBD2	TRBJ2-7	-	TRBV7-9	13	CASSGSGSYEQYF	TGTGCCAGCAGCGGTAGCGGGAGCTACGAGCAGTACTTC
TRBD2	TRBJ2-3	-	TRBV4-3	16	CASSQEPSGRADTQYF	TGCGCCAGCAGCCAAGAGCCTAGCGGGAGGGCAGATACGCAGTATTTT
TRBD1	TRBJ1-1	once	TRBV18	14	CASSPFGQGNTAFF	TGTGCCAGCTCACCCTTCGGACAGGGTAATACAGCTTTCTTT
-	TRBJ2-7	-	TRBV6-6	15	CASSDIQDSPYEQYF	TGTGCCAGCAGTGACATACAGGATTCCCCCTACGAGCAGTACTTC
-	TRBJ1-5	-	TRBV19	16	CASSPSGGGSNQPQHF	TGTGCCAGTAGCCCCAGCGGGGGCGGGAGCAATCAGCCCCAGCATTTT
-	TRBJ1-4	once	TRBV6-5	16	CASSYYGISPGGELFF	TGTGCCAGCAGTTACTATGGCATATCTCCTGGAGGGGAACTGTTTTTT
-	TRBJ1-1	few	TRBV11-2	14	CASSLLGVSTEAFF	TGTGCCAGCAGCTTACTGGGGGTAAGCACTGAAGCTTTCTTT
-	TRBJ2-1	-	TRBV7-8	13	CASGEGGRGEQFF	TGTGCCAGCGGCGAAGGAGGGCGCGGCGAGCAGTTCTTC
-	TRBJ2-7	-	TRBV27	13	CASSLSGSWEQYF	TGTGCCAGCAGTTTATCGGGTTCCTGGGAGCAGTACTTC
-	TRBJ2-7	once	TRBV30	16	CAWSEGARDTPYEQYF	TGTGCCTGGAGTGAGGGAGCCAGGGACACCCCGTACGAGCAGTACTTC
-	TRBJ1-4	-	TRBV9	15	CASSPRRVAGEKLFF	TGTGCCAGCAGCCCCAGGAGGGTAGCAGGTGAAAAACTGTTTTTT
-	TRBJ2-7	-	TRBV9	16	CASSVEGGTRPYEQYF	TGTGCCAGCAGCGTAGAGGGGGGGACTCGACCCTACGAGCAGTACTTC
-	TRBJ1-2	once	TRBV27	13	CASSTLPSYGYTF	TGTGCCAGCAGTACCCTCCCAAGCTATGGCTACACCTTC
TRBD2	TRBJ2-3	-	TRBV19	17	CASSPRRVAGFTDTQYF	TGTGCCAGTAGTCCCCGGAGAGTAGCGGGATTCACAGATACGCAGTATTTT
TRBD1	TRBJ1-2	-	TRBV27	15	CASSSWTGANYGYTF	TGTGCCAGCAGTTCATGGACAGGGGCCAACTATGGCTACACCTTC
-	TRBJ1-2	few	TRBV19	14	CASSTRGTEYGYTF	TGTGCCAGTAGTACGAGAGGGACGGAGTATGGCTACACCTTC
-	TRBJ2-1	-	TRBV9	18	CASSVVKGPPGSYNEQFF	TGTGCCAGCAGCGTAGTCAAGGGACCGCCGGGATCCTACAATGAGCAGTTCTTC
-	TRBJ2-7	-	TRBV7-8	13	CASSLVSSYEQYF	TGTGCCAGCAGCTTAGTATCTTCTTACGAGCAGTACTTC
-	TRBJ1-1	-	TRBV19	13	CASSLTGNTEAFF	TGTGCCAGTAGTTTGACAGGGAACACTGAAGCTTTCTTT
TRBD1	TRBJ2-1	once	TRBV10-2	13	CAIGTGDGGEQFF	TGCGCCATAGGGACAGGGGATGGGGGTGAGCAGTTCTTC
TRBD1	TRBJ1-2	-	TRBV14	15	CASSQEGTGYYGYTF	TGTGCCAGCAGCCAAGAAGGGACAGGGTACTATGGCTACACCTTC
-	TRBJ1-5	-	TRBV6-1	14	CASRVRGSGQPQHF	TGTGCCAGCAGAGTCAGGGGCTCCGGGCAGCCCCAGCATTTT
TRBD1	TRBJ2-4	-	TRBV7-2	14	CASSYTGGPDIQYF	TGTGCCAGCAGTTATACAGGGGGCCCGGACATTCAGTACTTC
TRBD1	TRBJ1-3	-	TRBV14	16	CASSQVQGVRGNTIYF	TGTGCCAGCAGCCAAGTTCAGGGGGTACGTGGAAACACCATATATTTT
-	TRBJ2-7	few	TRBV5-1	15	CASSFAGQLTYEQYF	TGCGCCAGCAGCTTTGCGGGACAGCTCACCTACGAGCAGTACTTC